This TCR beta chain originates from a study of cytomegalovirus exposure and HLA in healthy donors. The donors were part of the 120-subject validation cohort, which stood apart from the approximately 670-subject first cohort. Concerning this clone itself: Its antigen remains unknown.

General study results and limits: Most TCR sequences were uncommon, yet certain public TCRs appeared in many donors. The study labeled approximately 150 TCR beta chains cytomegalovirus-associated. High specificity and sensitivity for cytomegalovirus status were reported for the classifier.

This table comes from immunoSEQ multiplex PCR, and its TCRdb copy is limited to in-frame clones, with some not included. This repertoire shows roughly 150,000 clones, approximately 87% found once; its top ten account for 5.5% to 6%. This CDR3 region has 15 residues. The germline V gene has CDR1 ENHRY and CDR2 SYGVKD. Losses at the gene ends were 3 bases for V and 4 bases for J; bases not matched to a gene: 3. V usage is TRBV10-3 and J usage is TRBJ2-7; 13 bases fit TRBD2. Material: PBMCs. This TCR was recovered from a woman aged 25 to 39 in good health and CMV-seronegative. CDR3 coding DNA: TGTGCCATCAGTGATCCGGGACTAGCGGGATACGAGCAGTACTTC. It codes for CAISDPGLAGYEQYF.